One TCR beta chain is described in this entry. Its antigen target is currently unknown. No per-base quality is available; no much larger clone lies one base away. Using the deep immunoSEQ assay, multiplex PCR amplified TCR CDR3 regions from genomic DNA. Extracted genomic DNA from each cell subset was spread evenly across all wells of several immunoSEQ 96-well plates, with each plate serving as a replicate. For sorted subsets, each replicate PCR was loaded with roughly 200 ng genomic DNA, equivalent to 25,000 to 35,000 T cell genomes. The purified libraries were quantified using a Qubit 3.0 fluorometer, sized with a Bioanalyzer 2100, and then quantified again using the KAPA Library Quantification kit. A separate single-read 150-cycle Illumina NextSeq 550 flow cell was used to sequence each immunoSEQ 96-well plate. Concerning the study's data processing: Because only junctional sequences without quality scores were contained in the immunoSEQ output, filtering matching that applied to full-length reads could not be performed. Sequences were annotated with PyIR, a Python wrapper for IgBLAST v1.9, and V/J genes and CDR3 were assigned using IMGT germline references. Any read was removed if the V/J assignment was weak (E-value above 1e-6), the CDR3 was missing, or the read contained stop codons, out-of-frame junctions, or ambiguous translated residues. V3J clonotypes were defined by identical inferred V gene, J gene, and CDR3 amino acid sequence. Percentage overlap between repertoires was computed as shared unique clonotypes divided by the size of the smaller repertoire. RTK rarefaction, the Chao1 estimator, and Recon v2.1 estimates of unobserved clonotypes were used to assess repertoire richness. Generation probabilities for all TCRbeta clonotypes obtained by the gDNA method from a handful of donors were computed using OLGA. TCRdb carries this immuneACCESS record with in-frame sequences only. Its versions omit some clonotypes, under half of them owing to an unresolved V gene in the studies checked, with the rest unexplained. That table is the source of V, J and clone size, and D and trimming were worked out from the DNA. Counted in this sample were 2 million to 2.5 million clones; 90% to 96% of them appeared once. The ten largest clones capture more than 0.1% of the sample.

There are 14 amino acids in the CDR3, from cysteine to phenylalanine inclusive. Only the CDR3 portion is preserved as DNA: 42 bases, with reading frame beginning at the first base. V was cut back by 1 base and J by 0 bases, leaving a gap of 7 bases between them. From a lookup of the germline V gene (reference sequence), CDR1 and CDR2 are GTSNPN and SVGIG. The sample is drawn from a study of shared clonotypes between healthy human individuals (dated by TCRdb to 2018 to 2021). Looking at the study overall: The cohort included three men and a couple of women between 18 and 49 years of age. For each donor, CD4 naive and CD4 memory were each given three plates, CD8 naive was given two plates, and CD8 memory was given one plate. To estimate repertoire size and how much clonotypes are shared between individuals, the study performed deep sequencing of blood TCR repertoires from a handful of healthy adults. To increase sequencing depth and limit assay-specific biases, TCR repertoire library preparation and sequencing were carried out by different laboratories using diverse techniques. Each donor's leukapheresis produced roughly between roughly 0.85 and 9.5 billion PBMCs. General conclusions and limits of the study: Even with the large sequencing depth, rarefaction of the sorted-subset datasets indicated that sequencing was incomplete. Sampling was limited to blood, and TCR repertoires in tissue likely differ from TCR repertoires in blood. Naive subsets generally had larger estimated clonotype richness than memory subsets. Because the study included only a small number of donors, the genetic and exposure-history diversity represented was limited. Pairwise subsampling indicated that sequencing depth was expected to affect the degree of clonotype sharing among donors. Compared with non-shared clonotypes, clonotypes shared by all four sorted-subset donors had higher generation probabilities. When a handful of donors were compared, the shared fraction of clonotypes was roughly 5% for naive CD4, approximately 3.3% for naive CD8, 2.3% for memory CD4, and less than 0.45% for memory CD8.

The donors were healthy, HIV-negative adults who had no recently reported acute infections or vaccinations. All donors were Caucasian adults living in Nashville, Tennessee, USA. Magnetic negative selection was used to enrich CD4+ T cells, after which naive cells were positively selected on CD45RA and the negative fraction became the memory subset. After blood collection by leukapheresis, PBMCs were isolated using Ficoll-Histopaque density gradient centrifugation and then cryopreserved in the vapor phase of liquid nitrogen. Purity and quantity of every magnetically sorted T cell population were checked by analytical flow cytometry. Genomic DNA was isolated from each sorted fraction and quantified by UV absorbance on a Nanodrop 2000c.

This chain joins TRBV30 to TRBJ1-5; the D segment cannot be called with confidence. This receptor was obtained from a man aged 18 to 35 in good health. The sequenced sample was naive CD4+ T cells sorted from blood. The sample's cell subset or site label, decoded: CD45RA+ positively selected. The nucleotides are TGTGCCTGGAGTGGGGTGAATAGCAATCAGCCCCAGCATTTT. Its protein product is CAWSGVNSNQPQHF.